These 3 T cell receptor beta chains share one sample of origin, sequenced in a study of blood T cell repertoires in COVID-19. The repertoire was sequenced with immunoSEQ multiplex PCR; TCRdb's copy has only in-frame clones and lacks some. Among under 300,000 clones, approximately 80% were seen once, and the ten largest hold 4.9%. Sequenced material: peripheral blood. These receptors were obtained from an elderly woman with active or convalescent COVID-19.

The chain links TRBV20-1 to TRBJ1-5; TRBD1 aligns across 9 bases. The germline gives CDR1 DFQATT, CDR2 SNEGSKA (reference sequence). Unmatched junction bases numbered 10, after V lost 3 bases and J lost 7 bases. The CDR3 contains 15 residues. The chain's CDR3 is CSASLQGARGQPQHF. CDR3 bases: TGCAGTGCTAGTTTACAGGGGGCGAGGGGACAGCCCCAGCATTTT.

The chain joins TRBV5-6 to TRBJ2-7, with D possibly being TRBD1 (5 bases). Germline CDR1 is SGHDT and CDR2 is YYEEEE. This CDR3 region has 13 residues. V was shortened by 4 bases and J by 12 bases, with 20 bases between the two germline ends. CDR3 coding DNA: TGTGCCAGCAGCCCCGGGTTAGGGGCCCCCCCGTACTTC. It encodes CASSPGLGAPPYF.

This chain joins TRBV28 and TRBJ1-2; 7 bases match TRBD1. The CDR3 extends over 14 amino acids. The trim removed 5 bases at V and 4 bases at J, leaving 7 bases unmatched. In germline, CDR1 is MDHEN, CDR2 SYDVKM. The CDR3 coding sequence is TGTGCCAGCAGTCCGCCCAGGGGGACCTATGGCTACACCTTC. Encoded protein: CASSPPRGTYGYTF.